Described below is a single T cell receptor beta chain sequence and its context. Its antigen specificity is not known. Within one base of it there is no much larger clone, and no base qualities were kept. The data originate from a study of regulatory T cells in long-lasting Graves disease (dated by TCRdb to the early 2020s). Notes on the research overall: Patients with newly diagnosed Graves' disease had been on antithyroid drugs for under 3 months. Patients with persistent Graves' disease were compared with patients with newly diagnosed Graves' disease using TCR sequencing and RNA sequencing of peripheral blood. The study took place in China and was registered as a clinical trial. A total of roughly 35 samples underwent TCR sequencing: approximately 13 from persistent and roughly 20 from newly diagnosed Graves' disease patients. Paper-wide results and their limitations: Only the TCR beta chain was sequenced and analyzed. Persistent Graves' disease patients showed lower TCR Shannon entropy and fewer highly expanded clones than newly diagnosed patients, suggesting clonal expansion. More public clonotypes were shared among persistent patients (approximately 3,000) than among newly diagnosed patients (just under 1,000). The authors acknowledged the small sample size as a limitation that may reduce accuracy. Because the primary lesion, thyroid tissue, could not be accessed, the study looked at peripheral blood alone.

The label giving this sample's time point can be read as: newly diagnosed GD, antithyroid drugs for less than 3 months. For both TCR sequencing and RNA sequencing, RNA was extracted from PBMCs using TRIzol. The diagnosis of Graves' disease was made according to American Thyroid Association guidelines. Recruitment of patients was carried out at an endocrinology department in Xi'an, China. From each patient, 7.5 to 10 milliliters of peripheral blood was collected into an EDTA anticoagulant tube. Ficoll Paque Plus density gradient separation was used to isolate PBMCs, and no additional T cell sorting was done. An Agilent 2100 Bioanalyzer and agarose gel were used to check RNA quality, while a NanoDrop 2000 measured RNA concentration. Library preparation employed multiplex PCR. The run used an Illumina HiSeq 4000. TCR beta libraries were built with iRepertoire HTBI primers and Arm-PCR amplification of CDR3 regions. Before sequencing, the PCR products underwent gel purification. As for how the authors treated the data: Gene usage analysis of CDR3 amino acid clonotypes used the 62 TRBV and more than 13 TRBJ segments found across samples. COPE and FqMerger were used to merge the filtered high-quality paired reads into contigs. Contigs were aligned with BLAST to IMGT TRBV, TRBD and TRBJ reference genes, and CDR3 was defined per IMGT. Clonotypes above 0.1% frequency were classified as highly expanded clones. Shannon entropy was used to measure repertoire diversity, and the Gini coefficient was used to measure V-J evenness. A clonotype was considered public if more than one individual shared it. TCRdb itself trimmed the public reads at Q25 with fastp, ran MiXCR and retained productive beta chains. Every distinct CDR3 protein forms one entry, paired with its most common genes and DNA. These V and J calls are TCRdb output, not the study's own analysis. The sample profile shows roughly 610,000 distinct CDR3 sequences; about 16% of them were found once. The ten largest clonotypes hold approximately 12% of the sample.

The same sample was also studied in work on T cells in Graves' hyperthyroidism and ophthalmopathy. In that second paper, the authors write: Stable Graves' hyperthyroidism was defined as no progression to ophthalmopathy during 18 months of follow-up. Hyperthyroidism patients were newly diagnosed, with disease duration under 2 months, and aged 18 to 65 years. Patients with uncontrolled infections, other autoimmune diseases, pregnancy or lactation were excluded. Clinical symptoms, serum thyroxine and TRAb, thyroid ultrasound, and orbital computed tomography formed the basis for the diagnoses. The first round of RT-PCR for the TCR CDR3 was performed with the HTBI primer set and the Qiagen OneStep RT-PCR kit. Most expanded thyroid clonotypes (frequency above 0.001) were also found in blood, which suggests that blood repertoires may mirror thyroid immune responses. In cross-validation, a model built on a 13 V-J signature told ophthalmopathy apart from stable hyperthyroidism with approximately 90% sensitivity and about 81% specificity, and in testing the same model reached 80%/75%. In validation, the model predicted progression to ophthalmopathy with 65% to 71% sensitivity and approximately 78% specificity, a median of approximately 6.7 months before onset. TCR V-J signatures able to tell the groups apart were searched for in a discovery cohort of approximately 95 patients, of whom more than 40 had Graves' ophthalmopathy and around 57 had stable Graves' hyperthyroidism. Whether ophthalmopathy could be predicted prospectively was tested in an independent validation cohort made up of fewer than 20 hyperthyroidism patients plus 17 patients who later progressed to ophthalmopathy. The approximately 97 discovery patients were randomly divided into training and test sets at a 7:3 ratio. The study also compared thyroid tissue and blood T-cell repertoires from roughly 6 Graves' hyperthyroidism patients. After blood sampling, hyperthyroidism patients were treated with methimazole at a starting dose of 30 mg daily, and ophthalmopathy patients were treated with high-dose intravenous methylprednisolone. The libraries were constructed in a second round of multiplex PCR and then size-selected and purified. Libraries were sequenced paired-end with 100 bp reads on an Illumina HiSeq2000. Raw data were processed with SOAPnuke, discarding reads with adapters, uncalled bases, mean Phred below 15, or no exact constant-primer or identifier match. COPE v1.2.5 was used to merge high-quality paired reads, and clonotypes were defined as unique nucleotide sequences. MiTCR v1.1 was used to align clonotypes to the IMGT TRBV, TRBD and TRBJ reference segments. Analysis was restricted to V-J combinations with a frequency above 0.0001, which covered over 98% of repertoires. The TCS score was defined as the ratio of F50 (clonal expansion) to E x V (chaos), calculated using BLOSUM62-based TCRdist between CDR3 peptides within each V-J. Welch's t-statistics and random forest reduced roughly 500 V-J features to 10 to 15, which were used in a naive Bayes classifier (R e1071). Sample size was not statistically predetermined, and investigators were not blinded to group allocation. According to the paper, TCR Vbeta CDR3 sequencing was carried out on around 140 peripheral blood samples, which came from over 40 ophthalmopathy, approximately 78 hyperthyroidism and approximately 17 progressor patients.

The starting material was peripheral blood mononuclear cells (PBMCs), obtained at new diagnosis, from a patient treated with antithyroid drugs. This clonotype originated in a man aged 18-30 years with Graves disease. Donor details come from another sample of the same person, matched by shared clones.

The CDR3: CASSDTPGLDGYTF. The base sequence is TGTGCCAGCAGTGACACGCCAGGGCTCGATGGCTACACCTTC. In this chain, TRBV6-4 is recombined with TRBJ1-2; the D gene is perhaps TRBD1, from 5 matching bases. The CDR3 spans 14 residues, from the cysteine through the phenylalanine. CDR3 DNA only is kept here, 42 bases in frame from base 1. V and J are truncated by 2 bases and 6 bases respectively, leaving an intervening sequence of 13 bases. In the germline V gene, CDR1 corresponds to MRHNA and CDR2 to SNTAGT.